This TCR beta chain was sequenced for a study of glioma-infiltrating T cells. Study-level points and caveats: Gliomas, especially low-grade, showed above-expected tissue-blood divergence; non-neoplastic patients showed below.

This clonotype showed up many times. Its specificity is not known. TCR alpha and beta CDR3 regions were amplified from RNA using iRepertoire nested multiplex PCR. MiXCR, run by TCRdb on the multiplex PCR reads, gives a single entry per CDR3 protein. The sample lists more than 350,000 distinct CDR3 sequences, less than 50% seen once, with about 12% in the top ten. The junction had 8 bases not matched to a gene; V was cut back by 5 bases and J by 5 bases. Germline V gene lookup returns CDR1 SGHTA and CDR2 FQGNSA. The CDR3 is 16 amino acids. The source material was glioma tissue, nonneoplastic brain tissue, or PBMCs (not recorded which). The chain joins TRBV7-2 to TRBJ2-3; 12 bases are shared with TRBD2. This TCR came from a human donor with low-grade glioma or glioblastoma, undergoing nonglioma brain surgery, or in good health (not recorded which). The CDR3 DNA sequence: TGTGCCAGCAGCGAGCGACTAGCGGGAGCTGGAGATACGCAGTATTTT. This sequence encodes CASSERLAGAGDTQYF.